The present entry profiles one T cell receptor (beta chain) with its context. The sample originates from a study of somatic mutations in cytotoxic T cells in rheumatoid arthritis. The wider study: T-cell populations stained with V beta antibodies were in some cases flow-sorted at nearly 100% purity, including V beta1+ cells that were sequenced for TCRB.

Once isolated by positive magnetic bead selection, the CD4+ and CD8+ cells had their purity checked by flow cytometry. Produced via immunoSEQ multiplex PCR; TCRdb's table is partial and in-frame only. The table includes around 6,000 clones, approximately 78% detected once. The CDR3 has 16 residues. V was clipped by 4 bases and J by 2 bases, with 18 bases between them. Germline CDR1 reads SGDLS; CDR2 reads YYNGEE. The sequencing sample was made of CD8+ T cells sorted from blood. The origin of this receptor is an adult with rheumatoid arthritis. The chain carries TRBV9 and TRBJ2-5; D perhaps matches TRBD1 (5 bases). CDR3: CASSPPLGADQETQYF. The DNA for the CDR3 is TGTGCCAGCAGCCCTCCCCTAGGGGCAGATCAAGAGACCCAGTACTTC.